Each of the 30 T cell receptor beta chains below was sequenced from the same sample in a study of shared clonotypes between healthy human individuals. Here immunoSEQ multiplex PCR was the method, and the copy in TCRdb shows in-frame clones only, minus some. Of under 1,100,000 clones in the sample, approximately 72% were seen once. The specimen sequenced was memory CD4+ T cells sorted from blood. This sample's subset: CD45RA-negative fraction. The receptors originated from a man aged 18-30 years in good health.

This chain connects TRBV7-5 to TRBJ2-7; TRBD2 reflects the table's D call only, with no check against the DNA. TRBV7-5 is a pseudogene segment. This CDR3 comprises 19 residues. The CDR3: CARSSAGTSGRVESGEQYF. The DNA for the CDR3 is TGTGCCAGAAGCTCCGCGGGGACTAGCGGGAGAGTGGAGAGTGGCGAGCAGTACTTC.

This chain connects TRBV7-9 to TRBJ2-2; TRBD2 matches at 7 bases. Germline CDR1 and CDR2: SEHNR and FQNEAQ (reference sequence). V was clipped by 0 bases and J by 4 bases; unmatched bases: 8. The CDR3 totals 17 residues. The CDR3 sequence is CASSLARGGSGTGELFF. The CDR3 nucleotides are TGTGCCAGCAGCTTAGCTCGCGGGGGATCGGGCACCGGGGAGCTGTTTTTT.

This clone has a handful of counts. The chain links TRBV30 to TRBJ2-7; D call uncertain. Looked up from germline, CDR1 is GTSNPN and CDR2 is SVGIG (reference sequence). Trimming pared 2 bases from V and 6 bases from J, leaving 5 bases between. This CDR3 is built from 10 residues. The CDR3 is CAWSKGEQYF. The CDR3 nucleotides read TGTGCCTGGAGTAAAGGCGAGCAGTACTTC.

The chain links TRBV10-1 to TRBJ2-2; TRBD2 is a possible D gene (5 bases). V dropped 3 bases and J dropped 1 base, with 6 bases sitting between them. This CDR3 region has 14 residues. From germline, CDR1 is WNHNN and CDR2 SYGVQD (reference sequence). In nucleotides, the CDR3 is TGCGCCAGCAGTGAAGGGAGGAACACCGGGGAGCTGTTTTTT. This encodes CASSEGRNTGELFF.

Ten or more counts support this clone. The chain joins TRBV28 to TRBJ1-5, with TRBD1 matching over 8 bases. CDR3 size: 14 residues. Germline loops: CDR1 MDHEN, CDR2 SYDVKM. The trim removed 8 bases at V and 2 bases at J, leaving 5 bases unmatched. The CDR3 nucleotides read TGTGCCAGCTACGACAGGGGCCGCAATCAGCCCCAGCATTTT. Protein sequence: CASYDRGRNQPQHF. Looking up the rest from reference TRBV28 and TRBJ1-5 gives the full variable domain: DVKVTQSSRYLVKRTGEKVFLECVQDMDHENMFWYRQDPGLGLRLIYFSYDVKMKEKGDIPEGYSVSREKKERFSLILESASTNQTSMYLCASYDRGRNQPQHFGDGTRLSIL.

The CDR3 is CASSARRSLYNSPLHF. In DNA form, the CDR3 reads TGTGCCAGCAGCGCACGGCGCTCCCTTTATAATTCACCCCTCCACTTT. The V gene is TRBV28, the J gene TRBJ1-6; D uncertain. Per the germline V gene, CDR1 is MDHEN and CDR2 is SYDVKM. The CDR3 contains 16 residues. The V gene lost 6 bases and the J gene lost 4 bases, with 16 bases spanning the gap.

This clone was recorded once. The gene calls are TRBV5-1 and TRBJ2-3, with 11 bases identical to TRBD2. The germline gives CDR1 SGHRS, CDR2 YFSETQ. Trimming took 6 bases from V and 3 from J; bases not matched to a gene: 6. There are 15 residues in the CDR3. The CDR3 bases are TGCGCCAGCACCACTAGCGGGAGCCCTACAGATACGCAGTATTTT. It specifies CASTTSGSPTDTQYF.

The J gene is TRBJ2-3, the V gene TRBV5-4; D remains unclear. CDR1 SGHNT and CDR2 YYREEE come from the germline V gene (reference sequence). V gave up 0 bases and J gave up 4 bases, with 9 bases separating them. CDR3 length: 14 amino acids. CDR3: CASSLVGSADTQYF. For the CDR3, the DNA is TGTGCCAGCAGCTTGGTGGGAAGCGCAGATACGCAGTATTTT.

This clone showed up just a few times. In the same sample, other DNA sequences code for this CDR3. The chain links TRBV30 to TRBJ2-2; D ambiguous. CDR1 and CDR2 from the germline V gene are GTSNPN and SVGIG (reference sequence). The V end was cut by 4 bases, the J end by 0 bases, with 9 bases between. The CDR3 sequence is 14 residues long. The CDR3 is CAWKGRTNTGELFF. The CDR3 region has the DNA TGTGCCTGGAAAGGCAGGACGAACACCGGGGAGCTGTTTTTT. Filled out from reference TRBV30 and TRBJ2-2, the complete variable domain reads SQTIHQWPATLVQPVGSPLSLECTVEGTSNPNLYWYRQAAGRGLQLLFYSVGIGQISSEVPQNLSASRPQDRQFILSSKKLLLSDSGFYLCAWKGRTNTGELFFGEGSRLTVL.

The CDR3 nucleotides are TGTGCCAGCAGCCGGACGCTTGGCCCCTACGAGCAGTACTTC. This encodes CASSRTLGPYEQYF. The V call is TRBV7-9, the J call TRBJ2-7, with D unresolved. Germline V gene data show CDR1 as SEHNR and CDR2 as FQNEAQ (reference sequence). The CDR3 runs to 14 residues. Trimming pared 5 bases from V and 2 bases from J, leaving 13 bases between.

V is TRBV4-3 and J is TRBJ2-6; D unresolved. The ends were cut back, 1 base at V and 3 bases at J, with 10 bases in the middle. The V gene's germline CDR1 is LGHNA and CDR2 YSLEER. The CDR3 extends over 16 amino acids. The CDR3 nucleotides read TGCGCCAGCAGCCAAGGTGAGGTAAATGGGGCCAACGTCCTGACTTTC. Protein: CASSQGEVNGANVLTF.

This clone appeared many times. The chain links TRBV28 to TRBJ1-5; D is ambiguous. The CDR3 is 21 amino acids. Trimming pared 5 bases from V and 0 bases from J, leaving 29 bases between. The V gene's germline CDR1 is MDHEN and CDR2 SYDVKM. CDR3 amino acids: CASSLEPTLITTEDSNQPQHF. The CDR3 nucleotides read TGTGCCAGCAGTCTTGAACCTACACTCATCACTACAGAGGATAGCAATCAGCCCCAGCATTTT.

The chain uses TRBV5-8 and TRBJ2-2; 8 bases are a match to TRBD2. The germline V gene has CDR1 SGHTS and CDR2 YDEGEE. J was trimmed by 6 bases and V by 4 bases; bases with no gene match: 11. The CDR3 is 16 amino acids. CDR3 nucleotides: TGTGCCAGCAGCCCGGACTTCGGGAGGGCCGCCGGGGAGCTGTTTTTT. It is translated as CASSPDFGRAAGELFF.

The CDR3 loop is CASSLVRAGNTEAFF. CDR3 sequence (DNA): TGTGCCAGCAGCTTAGTCAGGGCGGGAAACACTGAAGCTTTCTTT. The J gene is TRBJ1-1, the V gene TRBV11-2; TRBD1 might be the D (5 bases). The CDR3 spans 15 residues. Germline lookup yields CDR1 SGHAT and CDR2 FQNNGV. With 1 base removed from V and 2 bases from J, the gap between germline ends came to 11 bases.

This clone was seen more than once but under ten times. The rearrangement joins TRBV7-9 to TRBJ1-2; tentative D call: TRBD1 (5 bases). This CDR3 is built from 12 residues. Germline CDR1 SEHNR, CDR2 FQNEAQ (reference sequence). Trimming cost V 11 bases and J 4 bases, with 14 bases left between them. CDR3 loop: CAGEWGIYGYTF. The CDR3 DNA follows: TGTGCCGGAGAATGGGGGATCTATGGCTACACCTTC.

This sequence joins TRBV7-9 and TRBJ1-1; D is unclear. V was trimmed by 5 bases and J by 1 base, leaving 11 bases between them. CDR3 size: 14 residues. In germline, CDR1 is SEHNR, CDR2 FQNEAQ (reference sequence). DNA for the CDR3: TGTGCCAGCAGCGAAAGCTACCAGAACACTGAAGCTTTCTTT. Protein sequence: CASSESYQNTEAFF.

The V call is TRBV2, the J call TRBJ1-1; 9 nucleotides agree with TRBD1. The CDR3 has 11 residues. The J segment lost 10 bases and the V segment lost 6 bases, leaving 3 bases of the junction unmatched. Germline assignment: CDR1 SNHLY and CDR2 FYNNEI. The CDR3 DNA sequence: TGTGCCAGCAGCCCGGACAGGGGAGCTTTCTTT. It codes for CASSPDRGAFF.

V and J are TRBV30 and TRBJ1-6; D is possibly TRBD1 (5 bases). V was pared by 2 bases and J by 5 bases, with 16 bases between. The germline V gene has CDR1 GTSNPN and CDR2 SVGIG (reference sequence). This CDR3 spans 16 amino acids. In DNA form, the CDR3 reads TGTGCCTGGAGTCCTGGGGGACTCGGGAATAATTCACCCCTCCACTTT. As protein: CAWSPGGLGNNSPLHF. Full variable domain (remainder filled in from reference TRBV30 and TRBJ1-6): SQTIHQWPATLVQPVGSPLSLECTVEGTSNPNLYWYRQAAGRGLQLLFYSVGIGQISSEVPQNLSASRPQDRQFILSSKKLLLSDSGFYLCAWSPGGLGNNSPLHFGNGTRLTVT.

The CDR3 DNA reads TGTGCCAGCAGGGACGGGGGGCCCGGCACAGATACGCAGTATTTT. Protein product: CASRDGGPGTDTQYF. This sequence joins TRBV4-2 and TRBJ2-3; a weak D match, TRBD2 (7 bases). V was shortened by 6 bases and J by 1 base, with 14 bases between the two germline ends. The CDR3 length is 15 residues. CDR1 LGHNA and CDR2 YNFKEQ come from the germline V gene.

This chain's CDR3 is CASSYWGQGANEQYF. The DNA for the CDR3 is TGTGCCAGCAGTTACTGGGGACAGGGGGCCAACGAGCAGTACTTC. This sequence joins TRBV6-5 and TRBJ2-7; 12 nucleotides match TRBD1. Trimming cost V 1 base and J 5 bases; bases outside gene matches: 3. The CDR3 length is 15 residues. CDR1 is MNHEY and CDR2 is SVGAGI in the germline V gene.

The V gene is TRBV7-2, the J gene TRBJ2-3; 9 bases fit TRBD1. The CDR3 is 15 residues long. CDR1 SGHTA and CDR2 FQGNSA come from the germline V gene. V dropped 5 bases and J dropped 4; count of bases not matched to a gene: 7. CDR3 sequence reads: CASSASQGAPDTQYF. DNA for the CDR3: TGTGCCAGCAGCGCGTCACAGGGGGCCCCAGATACGCAGTATTTT.

The genes are TRBV18 and TRBJ2-6; TRBD1 matches at 7 bases. The CDR3 consists of 18 residues. Germline CDR1 reads KGHSH; CDR2 reads LQKENI. Germline trimming cut 6 bases from V and 1 base from J; bases unmatched to any gene: 12. The CDR3 nucleotides read TGTGCCAGCTCCACCATGACAGGGATTGGGTCTGGGGCCAACGTCCTGACTTTC. It yields the protein CASSTMTGIGSGANVLTF.

The chain joins TRBV7-6 to TRBJ1-1, with TRBD1 as a possible D gene (6 bases). CDR3 length: 14 residues. The V end lost 2 bases, the J end lost 7 bases, and 14 bases lay between the germline ends. Germline V lookup: CDR1 SGHVS, CDR2 FNYEAQ. CDR3 residues: CASSLRGPSFEAFF. In DNA, the CDR3 is TGTGCCAGCAGCTTACGGGGGCCTTCCTTTGAAGCTTTCTTT.

The V call is TRBV11-2, the J call TRBJ2-1; D might be TRBD2 (6 bases). CDR1 and CDR2 from the germline V gene are SGHAT and FQNNGV. V lost 5 bases and J 7 bases, leaving 21 bases between the germline ends. The CDR3 sequence is 16 residues long. The CDR3, as DNA: TGTGCCAGCAGCCCGCTGGGAGGAGGGTCGAGGAATGAGCAGTTCTTC. Residues: CASSPLGGGSRNEQFF. Using reference TRBV11-2 and TRBJ2-1 for the parts outside the CDR3, the full variable domain is EAGVAQSPRYKIIEKRQSVAFWCNPISGHATLYWYQQILGQGPKLLIQFQNNGVVDDSQLPKDRFSAERLKGVDSTLKIQPAKLEDSAVYLCASSPLGGGSRNEQFFGPGTRLTVL.

The V and J genes are TRBV5-1 and TRBJ1-1; D gene unclear. Germline V gives CDR1 SGHRS, CDR2 YFSETQ. Trimming stripped 4 bases from V and 3 bases from J, with 13 bases between. CDR3 size: 14 residues. The DNA for the CDR3 is TGCGCCAGCAGCCAGTTGGAATGGGACACTGAAGCTTTCTTT. Amino acids: CASSQLEWDTEAFF.

This sequence joins TRBV27 and TRBJ1-2; a weak D match, TRBD1 (6 bases). The germline gives CDR1 MNHEY, CDR2 SMNVEV (reference sequence). CDR3 length: 13 residues. V lost 5 bases and J lost 4, with 11 bases in between. CDR3 nucleotides: TGTGCCAGCAGTCCACAGGGCCTCTATGGCTACACCTTC. Amino acids: CASSPQGLYGYTF.

The chain combines TRBV2 with TRBJ2-4; 7 bases are shared with TRBD1. V shed 7 bases, J shed 0 bases, and the junction held 6 bases outside the gene matches. Looked up from germline, CDR1 is SNHLY and CDR2 is FYNNEI. The CDR3 consists of 15 residues. CDR3 nucleotides: TGTGCCAGCACTGCGGACAGGATAGCCAAAAACATTCAGTACTTC. The encoded protein is CASTADRIAKNIQYF. Together with reference TRBV2 and TRBJ2-4, the CDR3 gives the full variable domain: EPEVTQTPSHQVTQMGQEVILRCVPISNHLYFYWYRQILGQKVEFLVSFYNNEISEKSEIFDDQFSVERPDGSNFTLKIRSTKLEDSAMYFCASTADRIAKNIQYFGAGTRLSVL.

In its sample, this clone was seen once. The gene calls are TRBV2 and TRBJ2-7; perhaps D is TRBD1 or TRBD2 (5 bases each). The CDR3 has 13 residues. Germline V gene sequence: CDR1 SNHLY, CDR2 FYNNEI. Trimming took off 6 bases at V and 2 bases at J, with 11 bases between the two ends. The CDR3 bases are TGTGCCAGCAGACGGGACGCGGCCTACGAGCAGTACTTC. It translates to CASRRDAAYEQYF.

The rearrangement links TRBV2 to TRBJ1-6; tentatively, D is TRBD1 (5 bases). Trimming left V 6 bases short and J 5 bases short, with 14 bases between. The CDR3 totals 15 residues. Germline values: CDR1 SNHLY, CDR2 FYNNEI. The CDR3 bases are TGTGCCAGCAGGCGCAGGGATATGGATAATTCACCCCTCCACTTT. It translates to CASRRRDMDNSPLHF. Using reference TRBV2 and TRBJ1-6 for the parts outside the CDR3, the full variable domain is EPEVTQTPSHQVTQMGQEVILRCVPISNHLYFYWYRQILGQKVEFLVSFYNNEISEKSEIFDDQFSVERPDGSNFTLKIRSTKLEDSAMYFCASRRRDMDNSPLHFGNGTRLTVT.

Comments on this clone: A much larger clone is a single base away; this may be a read error. Other nucleotide sequences in the sample specify the same CDR3. The rearrangement uses TRBV2 and TRBJ1-1; the D is unclear. This CDR3 has 13 amino acids. Germline V gives CDR1 SNHLY, CDR2 FYNNEI. Trimming shortened V by 4 bases and J by 1 base, and 7 bases separated the two germline ends. CDR3 DNA sequence: TGTGCCAGCAGTGTTGGGGAGAACACTGAAGCTTTCTTT. Protein product: CASSVGENTEAFF.